These T cell receptor beta chains were read from a single sample in a study of T cell responses to AZD1222 COVID-19 vaccine. Profiling relied on immunoSEQ multiplex PCR, and the TCRdb table lists in-frame clones only, not all of them. Of about 42,000 clones in the sample, roughly 84% were seen once. Source: peripheral blood, taken 28 days after the second AZD1222 dose. These receptors were obtained from an adult who received the AZD1222 COVID-19 vaccine. Both conserved end residues are part of each CDR3. D genes are given only for firm matches. Clone size appears in some rows only: once, few, many, or a class for an expanded clone.

clone size	V gene	CDR3 length	J gene	D gene	CDR3 DNA	CDR3 protein
-	TRBV29-1	13	TRBJ1-6	TRBD1	TGCAGCGGATCGACAGGGCGCAATTCACCCCTCCACTTT	CSGSTGRNSPLHF
-	TRBV5-1	14	TRBJ2-7	-	TGCGCCAGCAGCGCCTCACAGCTTGCCTACGAGCAGTACTTC	CASSASQLAYEQYF
-	TRBV9	13	TRBJ2-4	-	TGTGCCAGCAGCGCCCAGGGGCAAAACATTCAGTACTTC	CASSAQGQNIQYF
few	TRBV14	12	TRBJ2-7	-	TGTGCCAGCAGCGGAGACAGGTACGAGCAGTACTTC	CASSGDRYEQYF
once	TRBV4-2	15	TRBJ1-3	-	TGTGCCAGCAGCCAAGCATCACAATCTGGAAACACCATATATTTT	CASSQASQSGNTIYF
-	TRBV18	16	TRBJ2-2	-	TGTGCCAGCTCACCACGACCCGGGCGGAACACCGGGGAGCTGTTTTTT	CASSPRPGRNTGELFF
-	TRBV5-1	16	TRBJ2-5	TRBD2	TGCGCCAGCAGCCCCGGCGGCCTAGCGGGGAAAGAGACCCAGTACTTC	CASSPGGLAGKETQYF
-	TRBV10-3	11	TRBJ2-3	TRBD1	TGTGCCATCTCGGGACAGGCGGAGCAGTATTTT	CAISGQAEQYF
-	TRBV19	16	TRBJ1-5	-	TGTGCCAGTACCCTTATAGGGTTACCTAGCAATCAGCCCCAGCATTTT	CASTLIGLPSNQPQHF
once	TRBV19	13	TRBJ1-2	TRBD1	TGTGCCACTATCCAGGACAGGGGGTATGGCTACACCTTC	CATIQDRGYGYTF
-	TRBV6-1	16	TRBJ2-7	TRBD1	TGTGCCAGCAGTGAAAGGCCGGACGGGACAGACTACGAGCAGTACTTC	CASSERPDGTDYEQYF
once	TRBV10-2	10	TRBJ2-7	-	TGCGCCAGCAGTGACAACTGGACGTACTTC	CASSDNWTYF
-	TRBV6-5	14	TRBJ1-1	TRBD1	TGTGCCAGCAGTCGGACAGGGGTGAACACTGAAGCTTTCTTT	CASSRTGVNTEAFF
-	TRBV5-4	17	TRBJ2-7	TRBD2	TGTGCCAGCAGCCGATATAAGACAGCGGGGGGGCTGAACGAGCAGTACTTC	CASSRYKTAGGLNEQYF
-	TRBV19	14	TRBJ2-5	TRBD1	TGTGCCAGTAGTCTTTCGACAGGGCGGGAGACCCAGTACTTC	CASSLSTGRETQYF
-	TRBV25-1	16	TRBJ2-7	-	TGTGCCAGCAGTGAATCACGAGTAGGGACTTCCTACGAGCAGTACTTC	CASSESRVGTSYEQYF
-	TRBV9	15	TRBJ2-1	-	TGTGCCAGCAGTGGGGACCCCCGCAGGTACAATGAGCAGTTCTTC	CASSGDPRRYNEQFF
-	TRBV6-5	14	TRBJ1-4	-	TGTGCCAGCAGTTCCCCCCTGGCCAATGAAAAACTGTTTTTT	CASSSPLANEKLFF
-	TRBV19	13	TRBJ2-3	-	TGTGCCAGTAGCAGGGGAGGCACAGATACGCAGTATTTT	CASSRGGTDTQYF
-	TRBV5-1	14	TRBJ1-4	TRBD1	TGCGCCAGCAGCCCCAGGGGGTCTGGTGAAAAACTGTTTTTT	CASSPRGSGEKLFF
-	TRBV15	15	TRBJ1-2	-	TGTGCCACCAGCAGAGATGTCGGGGGTGGGACCGGCTACACCTTC	CATSRDVGGGTGYTF
-	TRBV7-2	16	TRBJ2-4	TRBD2	TGTGCCAGCAGCTTAAATAGCGGGGGGTCTGGAAACATTCAGTACTTC	CASSLNSGGSGNIQYF
-	TRBV3-1/TRBV3-2	15	TRBJ1-4	-	TGTGCCAGCAGCCAAACAGGTGCAACTAATGAAAAACTGTTTTTT	CASSQTGATNEKLFF
few	TRBV6-5	15	TRBJ1-6	-	TGTGCCAGCCGGCGGCAGGGAACCCTAGGTTCACCCCTCCACTTT	CASRRQGTLGSPLHF
-	TRBV3-1/TRBV3-2	15	TRBJ2-3	-	TGTGCCAGCAGCCCTACCGGGCGGTACACAGATACGCAGTATTTT	CASSPTGRYTDTQYF
-	TRBV11-2	13	TRBJ2-7	-	TGTGCCAGCAGCTTACTTGGGGCCCACGAGCAGTACTTC	CASSLLGAHEQYF
-	TRBV10-2	12	TRBJ2-7	-	TGCGCCAGCACCCCAGGGATAGGCGAGCAGTACTTC	CASTPGIGEQYF
-	TRBV28	11	TRBJ2-7	-	TGTGCCAGCAGTTACAGGGTGGAGCAGTACTTC	CASSYRVEQYF
-	TRBV10-2	12	TRBJ2-5	-	TGCGCCAGCAGCCCTCGGGGCGAGACCCAGTACTTC	CASSPRGETQYF
-	TRBV19	16	TRBJ2-3	-	TGTGCCAGTAGTCCCACCACATCACGGGGCACAGATACGCAGTATTTT	CASSPTTSRGTDTQYF
-	TRBV3-1/TRBV3-2	13	TRBJ1-6	-	TGTGCCAGCGTAGCGAGGGAAAATTCACCCCTCCACTTT	CASVARENSPLHF
once	TRBV28	17	TRBJ1-6	-	TGTGCCAGCAGTTTACAACCAGATAGCTCCTATAATTCACCCCTCCACTTT	CASSLQPDSSYNSPLHF
-	TRBV3-1/TRBV3-2	13	TRBJ2-1	-	TGTGCCAGCAGCCAAGATGCAGGGATTGAGCAGTTCTTC	CASSQDAGIEQFF
-	TRBV5-1	15	TRBJ2-6	-	TGCGCCAGCAGCTTGACAGGGAATGGGGCCAACGTCCTGACTTTC	CASSLTGNGANVLTF
-	TRBV9	15	TRBJ2-1	TRBD2	TGTGCCAGCAACCATCTAGCGGGGGGGCCCAATGAGCAGTTCTTC	CASNHLAGGPNEQFF
-	TRBV14	18	TRBJ1-1	-	TGTGCCAGCAGCCAAGTTAGGGTAAATGAGATCTTGAACACTGAAGCTTTCTTT	CASSQVRVNEILNTEAFF
-	TRBV29-1	14	TRBJ1-3	TRBD1	TGCAGCGTGGAACAGGGGAACTCTGGAAACACCATATATTTT	CSVEQGNSGNTIYF
-	TRBV5-1	14	TRBJ1-1	TRBD1	TGCGCCAGCAGCTTCGGACAGGGGAACACTGAAGCTTTCTTT	CASSFGQGNTEAFF
once	TRBV19	16	TRBJ1-5	-	TGTGCCAGTAGTCTCAGTCCGGGACGAAGGGGACAGCCCCAGCATTTT	CASSLSPGRRGQPQHF
-	TRBV4-2	17	TRBJ2-1	TRBD2	TGTGCCAGCAGCCAAAACCAAGCGGGGGGGTTGACCGGTGAGCAGTTCTTC	CASSQNQAGGLTGEQFF
-	TRBV5-6	16	TRBJ1-4	-	TGTGCCAGCACCAAATGGTCCGGGAGCCTGGGTGAAAAACTGTTTTTT	CASTKWSGSLGEKLFF
-	TRBV24-1	17	TRBJ1-3	-	TGTGCCACCAGTGATTCGCGATCCAGGGCGGGAGGAAACACCATATATTTT	CATSDSRSRAGGNTIYF
-	TRBV18	17	TRBJ2-3	TRBD1	TGTGCCAGCTCACTCACCGGGACAGGGGGCGCGACAGATACGCAGTATTTT	CASSLTGTGGATDTQYF
-	TRBV11-2	17	TRBJ2-7	TRBD1	TGTGCCAGCAGCTTAGCTGACGCAGGGGGCCCCACCTACGAGCAGTACTTC	CASSLADAGGPTYEQYF
once	TRBV6-5	14	TRBJ1-3	-	TGTGCCAGCAGCTCAGGGGCTACTGGAAACACCATATATTTT	CASSSGATGNTIYF
-	TRBV18	14	TRBJ1-3	-	TGTGCCAGCTCACAGGGCCGATCTGGAAACACCATATATTTT	CASSQGRSGNTIYF
-	TRBV5-1	16	TRBJ2-7	TRBD1	TGCGCCAGCAGCTTGGATCCGGGACAGGGGTTGTACGAGCAGTACTTC	CASSLDPGQGLYEQYF
-	TRBV11-3	15	TRBJ2-3	-	TGTGCCAGCAGCCCGGACTCTTTCGGCACAGATACGCAGTATTTT	CASSPDSFGTDTQYF
once	TRBV30	13	TRBJ2-7	-	TGTGCCTGGAGCATGACCTTTGTCTCCGAGCAGTACTTC	CAWSMTFVSEQYF
-	TRBV5-1	13	TRBJ2-5	TRBD1	TGCGCCAGCAGCTCGCCGGGACAGGAGACCCAGTACTTC	CASSSPGQETQYF